This is a list of T cell receptor beta chains from one sample in a study of T-cell reconstitution after alpha-beta-depleted transplantation in children. MiXCR was run by TCRdb on the PCR reads, yielding one entry per CDR3 protein. This table has approximately 510,000 distinct CDR3 sequences, around 16% appearing once. The sample was PBMCs from the stem cell graft donor, taken from the stem cell graft. The receptors come from a human donor who donated a stem cell graft to a child with acute lymphoblastic leukemia. The CDR3 runs from the conserved cysteine through the conserved F or W. The D gene is left open where the match is weak. Clone sizes are given selectively: once, few, many, or a class where the clone is expanded.

j_call d_call v_call clone_size cdr3_aa cdr3_nt
TRBJ2-2 TRBD1 TRBV27 few CASSLTGGPYTGELFF TGTGCCAGCAGTTTGACAGGGGGTCCGTACACCGGGGAGCTGTTTTTT
TRBJ2-7 TRBD2 TRBV4-1 few CASSHQSGLAGLVSSYEQYF TGCGCCAGCAGCCATCAATCGGGACTAGCGGGTCTGGTGAGCTCCTACGAGCAGTACTTC
TRBJ2-7 . TRBV20-1 . CSARSRGLREQYF TGCAGTGCTAGAAGCAGGGGACTTCGCGAGCAGTACTTC
TRBJ2-3 . TRBV5-1 . CASSYFAGTDTQYF TGCGCCAGCAGCTACTTTGCGGGAACAGATACGCAGTATTTT
TRBJ2-2 TRBD1 TRBV15 few CATSAGQGPTGELFF TGTGCCACCAGCGCCGGACAGGGGCCCACCGGGGAGCTGTTTTTT
TRBJ2-1 TRBD2 TRBV5-1 . CASSLGLAGESQFF TGCGCCAGCAGCTTGGGACTAGCGGGAGAGTCTCAGTTCTTC
TRBJ2-3 TRBD2 TRBV5-4 . CASSLAVSGGTQYF TGTGCCAGCAGCTTGGCCGTTTCGGGGGGTACGCAGTATTTT
TRBJ1-2 TRBD1 TRBV29-1 few CSAAGQGKRGHGYTF TGCAGCGCTGCGGGACAGGGGAAAAGAGGCCATGGCTACACCTTC
TRBJ2-3 . TRBV2 few CAITHRRGPADTQYF TGTGCCATCACGCACAGGAGGGGGCCGGCAGATACGCAGTATTTT
TRBJ2-2 . TRBV20-1 few CSASLVRRELFF TGCAGTGCTAGCCTGGTCCGCCGGGAGCTGTTTTTT